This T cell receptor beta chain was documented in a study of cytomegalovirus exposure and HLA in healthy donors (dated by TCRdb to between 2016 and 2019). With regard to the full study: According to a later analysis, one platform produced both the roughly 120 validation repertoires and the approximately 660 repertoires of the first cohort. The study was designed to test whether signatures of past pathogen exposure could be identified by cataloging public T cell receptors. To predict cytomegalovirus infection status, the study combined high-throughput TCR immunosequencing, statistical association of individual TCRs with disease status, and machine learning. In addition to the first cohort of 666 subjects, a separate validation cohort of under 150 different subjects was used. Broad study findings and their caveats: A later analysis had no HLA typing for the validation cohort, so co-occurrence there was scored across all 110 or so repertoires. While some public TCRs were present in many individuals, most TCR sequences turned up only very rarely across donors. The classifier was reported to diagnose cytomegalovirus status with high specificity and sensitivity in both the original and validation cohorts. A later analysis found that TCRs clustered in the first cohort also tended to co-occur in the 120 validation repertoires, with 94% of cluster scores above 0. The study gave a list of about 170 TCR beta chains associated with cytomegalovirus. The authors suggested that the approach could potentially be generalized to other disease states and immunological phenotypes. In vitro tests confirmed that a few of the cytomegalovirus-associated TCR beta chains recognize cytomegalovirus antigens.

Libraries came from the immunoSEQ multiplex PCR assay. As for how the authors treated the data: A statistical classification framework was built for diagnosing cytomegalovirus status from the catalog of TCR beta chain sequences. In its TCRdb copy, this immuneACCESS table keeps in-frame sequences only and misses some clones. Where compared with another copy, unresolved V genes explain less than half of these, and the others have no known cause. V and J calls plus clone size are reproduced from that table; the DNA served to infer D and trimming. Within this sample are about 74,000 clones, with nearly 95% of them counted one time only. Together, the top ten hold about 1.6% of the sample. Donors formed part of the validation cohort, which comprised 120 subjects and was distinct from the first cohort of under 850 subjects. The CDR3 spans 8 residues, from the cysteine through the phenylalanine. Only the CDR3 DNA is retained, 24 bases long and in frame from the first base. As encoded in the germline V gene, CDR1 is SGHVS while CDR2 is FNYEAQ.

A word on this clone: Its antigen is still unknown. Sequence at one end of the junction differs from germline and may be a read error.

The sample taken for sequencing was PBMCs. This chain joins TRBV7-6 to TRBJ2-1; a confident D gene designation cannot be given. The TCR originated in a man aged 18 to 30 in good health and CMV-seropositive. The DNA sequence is TGTGCCAGCAGCCCCGGAGTCTTC. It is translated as CASSPGVF.